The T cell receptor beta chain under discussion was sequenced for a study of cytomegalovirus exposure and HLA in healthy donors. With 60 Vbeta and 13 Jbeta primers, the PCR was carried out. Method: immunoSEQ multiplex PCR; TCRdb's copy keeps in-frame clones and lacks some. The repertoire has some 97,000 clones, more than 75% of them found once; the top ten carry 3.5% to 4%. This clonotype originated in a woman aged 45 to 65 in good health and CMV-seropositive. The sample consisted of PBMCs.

For the CDR3, the DNA is TGCGCCAGCAGCGCCTATGAAGCGTTCTACGAGCAGTACTTC. Translated, it gives CASSAYEAFYEQYF. The V gene is TRBV10-1, the J gene TRBJ2-7; D gene unclear. The germline V gene has CDR1 WNHNN and CDR2 SYGVQD (reference sequence). Trimming stripped 6 bases from V and 3 bases from J, with 15 bases between. The CDR3 covers 14 residues.